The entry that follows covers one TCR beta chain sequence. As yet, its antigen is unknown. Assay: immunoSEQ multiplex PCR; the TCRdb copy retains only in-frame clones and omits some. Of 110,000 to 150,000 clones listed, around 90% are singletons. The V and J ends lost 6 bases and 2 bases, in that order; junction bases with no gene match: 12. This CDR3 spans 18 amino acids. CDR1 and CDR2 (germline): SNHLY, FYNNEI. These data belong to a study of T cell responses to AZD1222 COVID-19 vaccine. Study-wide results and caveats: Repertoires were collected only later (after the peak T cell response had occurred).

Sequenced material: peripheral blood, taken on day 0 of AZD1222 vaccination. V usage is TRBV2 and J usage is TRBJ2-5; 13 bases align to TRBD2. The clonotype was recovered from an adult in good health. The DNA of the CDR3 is TGTGCCAGCAGCGAAATCGGACTAGCGGGAGCGGGTCAAGAGACCCAGTACTTC. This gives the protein CASSEIGLAGAGQETQYF.